Listed here is a single TCR beta chain. Its antigen is as yet unknown. 60 Vbeta and 13 Jbeta primers were used in PCR. Libraries were prepared by immunoSEQ multiplex PCR; TCRdb keeps only in-frame clonotypes and omits some of them. The sample records 50,000 to 70,000 clones, around 79% being singletons. The CDR3 covers 13 residues. V shed 5 bases and J shed 4 bases, with 13 bases lying between them. The germline CDR1 and CDR2 sequences are SGHRS and YFSETQ. This record comes from a study of cytomegalovirus exposure and HLA in healthy donors. On the study more broadly: Earlier sequencing of 150 million to 200 million T cells yielded under 120 million unique TCR beta sequences.

General study findings and limits: What was likely a sequencing artifact was a cluster of highly shared sequence variants. Usually a TCR sequence was rare, but some public TCRs were found in many donors. TRBV6-2, TRBV6-3 and some other V segments were unresolvable in 87-base-pair reads.

Source material: PBMCs. The chain has TRBV5-1 and TRBJ2-7; the D gene is possibly TRBD2 (5 bases). This TCR came from a female donor in good health and CMV-seronegative. Here the CDR3 DNA reads TGCGCCAGCAGGGTGAGGGAATGGTACGAGCAGTACTTC. It is translated as CASRVREWYEQYF.